This T cell receptor beta chain was identified during a study of CD8 T cells in Susac syndrome. Study results and limitations: The number of individuals included in the study's TCR sequencing and HLA analysis was acknowledged as relatively small.

CD8+ and CD4+ T cells taken from blood had their TCR beta sequenced. Multiple sclerosis controls were treatment-naive patients with stable or active relapsing-remitting disease. Random hexamers were used to reverse transcribe roughly 0.45 to 1 ug of RNA. Amplification of TCR beta CDR3 used immunoSEQ multiplex PCR across 54 Vbeta and 13 Jbeta. TCRdb processed the immunoSEQ multiplex PCR reads anew with MiXCR; each CDR3 protein has one entry. The profile covers approximately 130,000 distinct CDR3 sequences, with around nine tenths appearing a single time and 0.24% taken by the ten largest. With regard to this clonotype: Its specificity is not known.

V lost 8 bases and J 8 bases, leaving 16 bases between the germline ends. Germline CDR1 and CDR2: LNHDA and SQIVND (reference sequence). The CDR3 loop spans 13 amino acids. Source material: CD8+ T cells from PBMCs. The chain uses TRBV19 and TRBJ2-1; D is possibly TRBD2 (5 bases). The TCR comes from a human donor with multiple sclerosis. The CDR3 reads CASGWGVVDEQFF. CDR3 sequence (DNA): TGTGCCAGTGGCTGGGGAGTTGTCGATGAGCAGTTCTTC.